This TCR beta chain was sequenced for a study of blood T cell repertoires in COVID-19. Sequenced by immunoSEQ multiplex PCR; TCRdb stores in-frame clones only, minus some. The sample holds 100,000 to 150,000 clones, just under 85% seen once. This clone was recorded at least ten times. This sequence was found in a woman aged 45-60 years with acute or convalescent COVID-19. Source material: peripheral blood.

The CDR3 reads CASSLRQGDEQYF. CDR3 DNA sequence: TGTGCCAGCAGCTTGAGACAGGGCGACGAGCAGTACTTC. The rearrangement uses TRBV13 and TRBJ2-7, with TRBD1 matching over 7 bases. There are 13 residues in the CDR3. Germline loops: CDR1 PRHDT, CDR2 FYEKMQ (reference sequence). V lost 3 bases, J lost 5 bases, and 4 bases stayed unmatched.